What follows are 8 T cell receptor beta chains derived from one specimen sequenced in a study of cytomegalovirus exposure and HLA in healthy donors. The PCR contained 60 Vbeta and 13 Jbeta primers. Some clones are missing from TCRdb's copy, which holds only in-frame ones; the method was immunoSEQ multiplex PCR. In the table there are 100,000 to 150,000 clones, 65% to 85% of which are singletons. Sequencing was performed on PBMCs. The origin of the receptors is a man aged 18 to 29 in good health and CMV-seropositive.

This chain joins TRBV5-1 and TRBJ2-5; 7 bases are a match to TRBD2. The J call may be incorrect, as the DNA end agrees better with TRBJ2-7. Germline V CDR1 and CDR2: SGHRS, YFSETQ. The CDR3 loop spans 15 amino acids. The chain's CDR3 is CASNPIGLDGAEQYF. Here the CDR3 DNA reads TGCGCCAGCAACCCAATCGGACTAGATGGGGCCGAGCAGTACTTC.

The chain has TRBV7-9 and TRBJ2-1; 7 positions match TRBD1. V shed 0 bases, J shed 8 bases, and the junction held 1 base outside the gene matches. The CDR3 consists of 13 residues. The germline CDR1 and CDR2 sequences are SEHNR and FQNEAQ (reference sequence). The CDR3 DNA reads as TGTGCCAGCAGCTTAGCAGGGGGCTATGAGCAGTTCTTC. Amino acid sequence: CASSLAGGYEQFF.

The gene calls are TRBV9 and TRBJ1-4; 9 bases map to TRBD1. Unmatched junction bases numbered 12, after V lost 3 bases and J lost 3 bases. The CDR3 is 18 residues long. Germline CDR1 is SGDLS and CDR2 is YYNGEE. The CDR3 protein is CASSAGTGRGLANEKLFF. The CDR3, as DNA: TGTGCCAGCAGCGCAGGGACAGGGAGGGGATTGGCTAATGAAAAACTGTTTTTT. The full variable domain, rest sourced from reference TRBV9 and TRBJ1-4, is DSGVTQTPKHLITATGQRVTLRCSPRSGDLSVYWYQQSLDQGLQFLIQYYNGEERAKGNILERFSAQQFPDLHSELNLSSLELGDSALYFCASSAGTGRGLANEKLFFGSGTQLSVL.

The V gene is TRBV11-2, the J gene TRBJ2-3; the match to TRBD2 covers 9 bases. With V trimmed by 1 base and J by 4 bases, 6 bases remained unmatched. The CDR3 covers 16 residues. Germline-derived CDR1 and CDR2 are SGHAT and FQNNGV. CDR3: CASSLVGGRASDTQYF. In DNA, the CDR3 is TGTGCCAGCAGCTTAGTCGGCGGGAGGGCATCAGATACGCAGTATTTT.

The chain has TRBV12-2 and TRBJ1-1. TRBV12-2 is reported as a pseudogene. CDR3 length equals 14 residues. This chain's CDR3 is CASRSWAGLAGAFF. For the CDR3, the DNA is TGTGCAAGTCGCTCGTGGGCGGGGTTGGCAGGGGCTTTCTTT.

The chain joins TRBV11-2 to TRBJ2-1; 11 nucleotides line up with TRBD2. Trimming took 4 bases from V and 5 from J; bases not matched to a gene: 1. Germline-derived CDR1 and CDR2 are SGHAT and FQNNGV. The CDR3 is 14 amino acids. The CDR3, as DNA: TGTGCCAGCAGCTCGGGACTAGCGGACAATGAGCAGTTCTTC. Protein product: CASSSGLADNEQFF.

The chain combines TRBV25-1 with TRBJ1-2; possibly TRBD1 for D (5 bases). The V end was cut by 3 bases, the J end by 4 bases, with 12 bases between. Per the germline V gene, CDR1 is MGHDK and CDR2 is SYGVNS. This CDR3 is built from 14 residues. Here the CDR3 DNA reads TGTGCCAGCAGTGACGGCGGGGGTGGCTATGGCTACACCTTC. Translation: CASSDGGGGYGYTF.

In its sample, this clone was seen a few times. The gene calls are TRBV7-9 and TRBJ2-3, with TRBD1 matching over 8 bases. CDR3 length equals 13 residues. The germline V gene encodes CDR1 SEHNR and CDR2 FQNEAQ (reference sequence). The V and J ends lost 5 bases and 4 bases, in that order; junction bases with no gene match: 2. The CDR3 region has the DNA TGTGCCAGCAGCCGACAGGGGCCAGATACGCAGTATTTT. This translates into CASSRQGPDTQYF.